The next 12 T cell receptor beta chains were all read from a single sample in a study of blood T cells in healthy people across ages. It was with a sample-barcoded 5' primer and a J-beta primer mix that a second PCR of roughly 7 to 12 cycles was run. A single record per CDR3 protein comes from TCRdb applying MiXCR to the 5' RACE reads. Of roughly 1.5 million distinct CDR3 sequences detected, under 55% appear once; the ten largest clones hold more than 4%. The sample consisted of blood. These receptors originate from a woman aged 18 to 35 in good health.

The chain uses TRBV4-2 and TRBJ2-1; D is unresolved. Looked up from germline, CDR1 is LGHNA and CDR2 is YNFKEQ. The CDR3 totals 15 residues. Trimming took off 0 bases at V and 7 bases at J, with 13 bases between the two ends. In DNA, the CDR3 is TGTGCCAGCAGCCAAGATGGATCGATCAGAAATGAGCAGTTCTTC. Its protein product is CASSQDGSIRNEQFF.

The CDR3 protein is CASRRNRGTYEQFF. CDR3 nucleotide sequence: TGTGCCAGCAGGCGAAACAGGGGGACCTACGAGCAGTTCTTC. The chain employs TRBV6-5 and TRBJ2-1; 8 bases are a match to TRBD1. Trimming took 6 bases from V and 10 from J; bases not matched to a gene: 11. Germline CDR1 is MNHEY and CDR2 is SVGAGI. This CDR3 contains 14 residues.

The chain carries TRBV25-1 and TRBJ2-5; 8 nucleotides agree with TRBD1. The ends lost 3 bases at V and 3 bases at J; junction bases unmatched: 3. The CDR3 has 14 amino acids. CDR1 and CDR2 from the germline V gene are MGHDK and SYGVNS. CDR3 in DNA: TGTGCCAGCAGTGAGACGACAGGGGAAGAGACCCAGTACTTC. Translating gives CASSETTGEETQYF.

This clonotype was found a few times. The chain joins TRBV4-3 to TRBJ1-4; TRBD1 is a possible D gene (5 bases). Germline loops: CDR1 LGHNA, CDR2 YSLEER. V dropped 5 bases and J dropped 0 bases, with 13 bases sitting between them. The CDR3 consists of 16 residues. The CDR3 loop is CASSVWDFATNEKLFF. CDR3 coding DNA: TGCGCCAGCAGCGTATGGGACTTTGCAACTAATGAAAAACTGTTTTTT.

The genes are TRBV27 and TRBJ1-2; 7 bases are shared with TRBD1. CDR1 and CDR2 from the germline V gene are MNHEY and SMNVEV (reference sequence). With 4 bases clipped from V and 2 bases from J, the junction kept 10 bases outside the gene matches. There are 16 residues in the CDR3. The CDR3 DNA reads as TGTGCCAGCAGTTCCCCGACAGGGAGAGGAAACTATGGCTACACCTTC. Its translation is CASSSPTGRGNYGYTF.

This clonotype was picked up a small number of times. The DNA for the CDR3 is TGCAGTGCTAGGATGAGCACATCCTACGAGCAGTACTTC. Protein: CSARMSTSYEQYF. J is TRBJ2-7 and V is TRBV20-1, with D unclear. CDR3 length equals 13 residues. Germline CDR1 and CDR2: DFQATT and SNEGSKA (reference sequence). Trimming stripped 3 bases from V and 1 base from J, with 10 bases between.

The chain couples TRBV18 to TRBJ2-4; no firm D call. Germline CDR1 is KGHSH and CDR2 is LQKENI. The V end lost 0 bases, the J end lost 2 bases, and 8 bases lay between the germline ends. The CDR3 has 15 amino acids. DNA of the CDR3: TGTGCCAGCTCACCACCAGATTCACCCAAAAACATTCAGTACTTC. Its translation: CASSPPDSPKNIQYF.

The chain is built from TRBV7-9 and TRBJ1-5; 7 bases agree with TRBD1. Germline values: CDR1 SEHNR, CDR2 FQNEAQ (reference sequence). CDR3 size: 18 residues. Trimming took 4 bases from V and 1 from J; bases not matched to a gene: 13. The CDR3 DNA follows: TGTGCCAGCAGCTCAAGCGACAGGGCGGGAGAAAGCAATCAGCCCCAGCATTTT. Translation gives CASSSSDRAGESNQPQHF.

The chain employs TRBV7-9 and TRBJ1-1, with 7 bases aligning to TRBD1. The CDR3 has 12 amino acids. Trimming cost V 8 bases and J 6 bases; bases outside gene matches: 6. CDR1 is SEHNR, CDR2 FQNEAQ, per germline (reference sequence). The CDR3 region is CASRQTGAEAFF. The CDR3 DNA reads TGTGCCAGCCGACAAACAGGGGCTGAAGCTTTCTTT.

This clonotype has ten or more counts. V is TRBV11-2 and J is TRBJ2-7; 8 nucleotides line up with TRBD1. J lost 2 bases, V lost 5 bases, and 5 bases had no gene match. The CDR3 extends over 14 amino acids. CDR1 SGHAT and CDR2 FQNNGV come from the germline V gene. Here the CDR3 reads CASSLWTGTYEQYF. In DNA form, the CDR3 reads TGTGCCAGCAGCCTCTGGACAGGGACCTACGAGCAGTACTTC.

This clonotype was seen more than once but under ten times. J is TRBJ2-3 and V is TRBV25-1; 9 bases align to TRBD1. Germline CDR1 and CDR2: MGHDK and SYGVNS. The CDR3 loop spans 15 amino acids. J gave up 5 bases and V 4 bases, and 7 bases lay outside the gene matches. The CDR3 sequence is CASSAYRGRQDTQYF. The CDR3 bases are TGTGCCAGCAGTGCCTACAGGGGGCGTCAAGATACGCAGTATTTT.

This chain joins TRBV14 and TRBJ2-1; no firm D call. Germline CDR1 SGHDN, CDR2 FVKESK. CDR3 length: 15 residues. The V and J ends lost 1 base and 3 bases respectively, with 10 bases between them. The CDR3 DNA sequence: TGTGCCAGCAGCCAAGGGCCGAGGCTCTACAATGAGCAGTTCTTC. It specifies CASSQGPRLYNEQFF.